The entry below gives a single T cell receptor (beta chain) sequence along with its context. What it recognizes is unknown. Both 60 Vbeta primers and 13 Jbeta primers went into the PCR. TCRdb keeps only in-frame clones here, not all; method: immunoSEQ multiplex PCR. The sample has some 120,000 clones, more than 60% seen once. The germline V and J ends were trimmed by 0 bases and 7 bases, with 17 bases remaining between them. Germline V gene sequence: CDR1 SGHKS, CDR2 YYEKEE (reference sequence). This CDR3 has 16 residues. This record comes from a study of cytomegalovirus exposure and HLA in healthy donors. Findings and limits, study-wide: A list of 150 or so TCR beta chains associated with cytomegalovirus was given.

The origin of this receptor is a woman aged 40 to 50 in good health and CMV-seronegative. The sequencing sample was made of PBMCs. The V gene is TRBV5-5, the J gene TRBJ1-5, with a tentative D call TRBD1 (6 bases). CDR3 in DNA: TGTGCCAGCAGCTTGGGGCCCGACAGGCCCAGGCAGCCCCAGCATTTT. Protein product: CASSLGPDRPRQPQHF.